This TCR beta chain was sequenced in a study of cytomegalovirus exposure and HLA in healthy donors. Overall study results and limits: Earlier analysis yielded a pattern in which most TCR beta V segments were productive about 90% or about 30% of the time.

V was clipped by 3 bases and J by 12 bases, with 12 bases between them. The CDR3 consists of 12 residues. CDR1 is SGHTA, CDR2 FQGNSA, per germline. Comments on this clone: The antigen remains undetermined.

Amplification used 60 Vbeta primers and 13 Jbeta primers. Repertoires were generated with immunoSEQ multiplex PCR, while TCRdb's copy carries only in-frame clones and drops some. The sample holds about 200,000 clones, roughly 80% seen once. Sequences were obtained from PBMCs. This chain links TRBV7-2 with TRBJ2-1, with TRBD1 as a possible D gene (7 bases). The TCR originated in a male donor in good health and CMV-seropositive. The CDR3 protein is CASSLDQGGQFF. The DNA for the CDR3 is TGTGCCAGCAGCTTGGACCAGGGGGGGCAGTTCTTC.